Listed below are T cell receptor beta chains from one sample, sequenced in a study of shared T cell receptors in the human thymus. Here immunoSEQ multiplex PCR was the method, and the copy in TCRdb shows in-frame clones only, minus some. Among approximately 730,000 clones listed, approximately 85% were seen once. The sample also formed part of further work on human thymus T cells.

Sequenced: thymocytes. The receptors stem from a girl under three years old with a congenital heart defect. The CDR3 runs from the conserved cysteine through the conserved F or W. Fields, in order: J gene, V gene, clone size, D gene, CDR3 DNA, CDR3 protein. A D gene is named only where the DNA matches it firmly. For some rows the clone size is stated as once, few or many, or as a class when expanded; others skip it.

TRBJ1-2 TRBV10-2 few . TGCGCCAGCAGTGTCCAGAACTATGGCTACACCTTC CASSVQNYGYTF
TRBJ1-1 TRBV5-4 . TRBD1 TGTGCCAGCAGCTTGGTGATCGGGCAGGGGGGGAACACTGAAGCTTTCTTT CASSLVIGQGGNTEAFF
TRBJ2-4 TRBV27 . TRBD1 TGTGCCAGCAGTTTATCGGGGACAGTGTGGGACATTCAGTACTTC CASSLSGTVWDIQYF
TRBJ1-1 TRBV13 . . TGTGCCAGCAGCTTTTTGGCTAATTTGGGTCGAGGTGGTTTAGTTCGACAGGAAGCTTTCTTT CASSFLANLGRGGLVRQEAFF
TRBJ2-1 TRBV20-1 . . TGCAGTGCCACAACTGAGGAGGAGTTCTTC CSATTEEEFF
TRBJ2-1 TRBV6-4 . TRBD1 TGTGCCAGCAGTGTAGGACAGGGGGCGGCGAGCTCCTACAATGAGCAGTTCTTC CASSVGQGAASSYNEQFF
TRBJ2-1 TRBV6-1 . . TGTGCCAGCAGAGACGTATCCGGGGGGTTCTTC CASRDVSGGFF
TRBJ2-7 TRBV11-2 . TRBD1 TGTGCCAGCAGCTTTGGAACAGGGGAGTTATCCTACGAGCAGTACTTC CASSFGTGELSYEQYF
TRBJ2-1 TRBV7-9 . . TGTGCCAGCAGCTACGTGGGGGGCGGGGGCAGCCACAATGAGCAGTTCTTC CASSYVGGGGSHNEQFF
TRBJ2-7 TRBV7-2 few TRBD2 TGTGCCAGCAGCTTCGGACTAGCGGGGGGAACAGTGTACGAGCAGTACTTC CASSFGLAGGTVYEQYF
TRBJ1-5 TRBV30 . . TGTGCCTGGAGTGTATACTATAGCAATCAGCCCCAGCATTTT CAWSVYYSNQPQHF
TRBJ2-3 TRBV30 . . TGTGCCTGGAGTGTATCCCCCACAAGCACAGATACGCAGTATTTT CAWSVSPTSTDTQYF
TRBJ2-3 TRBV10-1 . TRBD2 TGCGCCAGCAGTGAGTCGTGGGGCGCTAGCGGGGGGGATACGCAGTATTTT CASSESWGASGGDTQYF
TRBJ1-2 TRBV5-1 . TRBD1 TGCGCCAGCAGCTGGATGAGACAGGGCAAGCCCAGGGGCGGCTACACCTTC CASSWMRQGKPRGGYTF
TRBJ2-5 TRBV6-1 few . TGTGCCAGCCAGACAGAGCCTCAAGAGACCCAGTACTTC CASQTEPQETQYF
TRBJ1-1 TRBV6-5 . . TGTGCCAGCAGATTTCTACAGATGAACACTGAAGCTTTCTTT CASRFLQMNTEAFF
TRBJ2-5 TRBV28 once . TGTGCCAGCAGTCCCGAGTTGCGGCCCCCCGGGGGGACCCAGTACTTC CASSPELRPPGGTQYF
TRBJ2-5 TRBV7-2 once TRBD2 TGTGCCAGCAGCCCCCAGCGGGGGGGCGGGGTTGAGACCCAGTACTTC CASSPQRGGGVETQYF
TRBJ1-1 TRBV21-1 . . TGTGCCAGCAACTATATACAGGAGGGGAAGTCGAACACTGAAGCTTTCTTT CASNYIQEGKSNTEAFF
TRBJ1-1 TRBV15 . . TGTGCCACCAGCAATGTAGGCGGGCCTGAAGCTTTCTTT CATSNVGGPEAFF
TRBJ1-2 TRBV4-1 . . TGCGCCAGCAGCCAAGGGAGGTTATCGCTCTATGGCTACACCTTC CASSQGRLSLYGYTF
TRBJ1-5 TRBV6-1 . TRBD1 TGTGCCACTACGTCCTCGCAGGGGGCCCAGCCCCAGCATTTT CATTSSQGAQPQHF
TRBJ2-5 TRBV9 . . TGTGCCAGCAGCGTCTACTCGGGGACCCGAGCGGGCGAGACCCAGTACTTC CASSVYSGTRAGETQYF
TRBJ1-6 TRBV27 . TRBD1 TGTGCCAGCACCACAACCCCGGGACAGGGCCATAGGGCACCCCTCCACTTT CASTTTPGQGHRAPLHF
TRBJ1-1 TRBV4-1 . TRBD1 TGCGCCAGCAGCCAGGCCTGGACAGGGACCCTAACCTTTATGAACACTGAAGCTTTCTTT CASSQAWTGTLTFMNTEAFF
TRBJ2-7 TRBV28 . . TGTGCCAGCAGCCAAACAGCGGGCAACTCCTACGAGCAGTACTTC CASSQTAGNSYEQYF
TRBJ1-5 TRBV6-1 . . TGTGCCAGCAGTGAAGGCGGGTCGGTCCCCCTATATAGCAATCAGCCCCAGCATTTT CASSEGGSVPLYSNQPQHF
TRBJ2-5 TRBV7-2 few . TGTGCCAGCAGCTTTTCCGACTCACACCAAGAGACCCAGTACTTC CASSFSDSHQETQYF
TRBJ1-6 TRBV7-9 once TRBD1 TGTGCCAGCAGCGAGGGGGGACAGCAGATCAATTCACCCCTCCACTTT CASSEGGQQINSPLHF
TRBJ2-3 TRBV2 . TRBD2 TGTGCCAGCAGTGAAGAAAGCCCGAGGACTAGCTACACAGATACGCAGTATTTT CASSEESPRTSYTDTQYF
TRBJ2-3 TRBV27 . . TGTGCCAGCCGTTCTCGGGGAACAGATACGCAGTATTTT CASRSRGTDTQYF
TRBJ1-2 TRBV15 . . TGTGCCATCGCGGACACCTATGGCTACACCTTC CAIADTYGYTF
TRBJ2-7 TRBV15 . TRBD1 TGTGCCACCAGCAGAGATCAAATGGGGGAGAGACAGGGGCTCTACGAGCAGTACTTC CATSRDQMGERQGLYEQYF